This is a list of T cell receptor beta chains from one sample in a study of T cell responses to AZD1222 COVID-19 vaccine. TCRdb's table, derived via immunoSEQ multiplex PCR, lists solely in-frame clones and lacks some. The table shows tens of thousands of clones, with approximately 90% occurring only once. The material was peripheral blood, obtained on day 0 of AZD1222 vaccination. The origin of the receptors is an adult in good health. Each CDR3 is given with its conserved first and last residue. Each record gives: J gene, clone size, D gene, V gene, CDR3 protein, CDR3 DNA. The D gene is left open where the match is weak. Expanded clones are given a class, and other clones once, few, many or no size at all.

J gene: TRBJ2-6
clone size: -
D gene: -
V gene: TRBV5-1
CDR3 protein: CASSLYGANVLTF
CDR3 DNA: TGCGCCAGCAGCTTGTATGGGGCCAACGTCCTGACTTTC

J gene: TRBJ1-1
clone size: -
D gene: -
V gene: TRBV9
CDR3 protein: CASSVAIGGGNTEAFF
CDR3 DNA: TGTGCCAGCAGCGTAGCTATAGGAGGTGGGAACACTGAAGCTTTCTTT

J gene: TRBJ1-2
clone size: -
D gene: TRBD1
V gene: TRBV5-1
CDR3 protein: CASRLGQPYGYTF
CDR3 DNA: TGCGCCAGCAGGTTGGGACAGCCGTATGGCTACACCTTC

J gene: TRBJ1-3
clone size: -
D gene: -
V gene: TRBV6-5
CDR3 protein: CASSRSGVGGNTIYF
CDR3 DNA: TGTGCCAGCAGTCGAAGCGGGGTGGGGGGAAACACCATATATTTT

J gene: TRBJ1-6
clone size: few
D gene: TRBD1
V gene: TRBV12-3/TRBV12-4
CDR3 protein: CASSLTGFSPLHF
CDR3 DNA: TGTGCCAGCAGTTTGACAGGGTTTTCACCCCTCCACTTT

J gene: TRBJ1-5
clone size: -
D gene: TRBD1
V gene: TRBV6-6
CDR3 protein: CASSYRGGALSLPQHF
CDR3 DNA: TGTGCCAGCAGTTATCGAGGGGGCGCGTTATCCCTGCCCCAGCATTTT

J gene: TRBJ1-2
clone size: -
D gene: -
V gene: TRBV7-9
CDR3 protein: CASSLGQGYGYTF
CDR3 DNA: TGTGCCAGCAGCTTAGGGCAGGGCTATGGCTACACCTTC

J gene: TRBJ1-2
clone size: -
D gene: TRBD1
V gene: TRBV3-1/TRBV3-2
CDR3 protein: CASSLQGGHLNYGYTF
CDR3 DNA: TGTGCCAGCAGCCTACAAGGGGGCCATTTAAACTATGGCTACACCTTC

J gene: TRBJ2-4
clone size: once
D gene: TRBD1
V gene: TRBV6-5
CDR3 protein: CASSSAPGQGYIQYF
CDR3 DNA: TGTGCCAGCAGTTCAGCGCCGGGACAGGGGTATATTCAGTACTTC

J gene: TRBJ2-1
clone size: -
D gene: -
V gene: TRBV3-1/TRBV3-2
CDR3 protein: CASSPQGYNEQFF
CDR3 DNA: TGTGCCAGCAGCCCTCAGGGATACAATGAGCAGTTCTTC

J gene: TRBJ1-3
clone size: -
D gene: TRBD1
V gene: TRBV5-1
CDR3 protein: CASSLGGGENTIYF
CDR3 DNA: TGCGCCAGCAGCTTAGGGGGCGGTGAAAACACCATATATTTT

J gene: TRBJ2-7
clone size: -
D gene: -
V gene: TRBV11-2
CDR3 protein: CASNVGGVWEQYF
CDR3 DNA: TGTGCCAGCAATGTCGGAGGGGTGTGGGAGCAGTACTTC

J gene: TRBJ1-2
clone size: -
D gene: TRBD1
V gene: TRBV4-1
CDR3 protein: CASSQEGTVYGYTF
CDR3 DNA: TGCGCCAGCAGCCAGGAGGGGACAGTCTATGGCTACACCTTC

J gene: TRBJ1-1
clone size: -
D gene: -
V gene: TRBV29-1
CDR3 protein: CSVEGQLNTEAFF
CDR3 DNA: TGCAGCGTTGAAGGACAGCTGAACACTGAAGCTTTCTTT

J gene: TRBJ2-2
clone size: -
D gene: -
V gene: TRBV7-3
CDR3 protein: CASSPGITGELFF
CDR3 DNA: TGTGCCAGCAGCCCGGGGATCACCGGGGAGCTGTTTTTT

J gene: TRBJ2-3
clone size: -
D gene: -
V gene: TRBV6-1
CDR3 protein: CASSEKGHGGTDTQYF
CDR3 DNA: TGTGCCAGCAGTGAGAAGGGGCATGGGGGCACAGATACGCAGTATTTT

J gene: TRBJ1-2
clone size: -
D gene: TRBD1
V gene: TRBV11-1
CDR3 protein: CASSGGTGGHYGYTF
CDR3 DNA: TGTGCCAGCAGCGGCGGGACAGGGGGCCACTATGGCTACACCTTC

J gene: TRBJ2-5
clone size: -
D gene: -
V gene: TRBV20-1
CDR3 protein: CSAVRETQYF
CDR3 DNA: TGCAGTGCTGTCCGGGAGACCCAGTACTTC

J gene: TRBJ2-5
clone size: -
D gene: TRBD2
V gene: TRBV19
CDR3 protein: CASNRGGGLETQYF
CDR3 DNA: TGTGCCAGTAATCGTGGCGGGGGGTTGGAGACCCAGTACTTC

J gene: TRBJ2-5
clone size: -
D gene: TRBD2
V gene: TRBV5-1
CDR3 protein: CASSLTSGEGETQYF
CDR3 DNA: TGCGCCAGCAGCTTGACTAGCGGGGAGGGGGAGACCCAGTACTTC

J gene: TRBJ1-5
clone size: -
D gene: -
V gene: TRBV7-9
CDR3 protein: CASSGDGHSNQPQHF
CDR3 DNA: TGTGCCAGCAGCGGGGACGGACATAGCAATCAGCCCCAGCATTTT

J gene: TRBJ1-4
clone size: -
D gene: -
V gene: TRBV6-5
CDR3 protein: CASSYQRGGLSEKLFF
CDR3 DNA: TGTGCCAGCAGTTACCAACGGGGGGGATTAAGCGAAAAACTGTTTTTT

J gene: TRBJ1-4
clone size: -
D gene: TRBD1
V gene: TRBV20-1
CDR3 protein: CSASAGGSEKLFF
CDR3 DNA: TGCAGTGCTAGTGCAGGGGGCAGTGAAAAACTGTTTTTT

J gene: TRBJ1-2
clone size: -
D gene: -
V gene: TRBV9
CDR3 protein: CASSGGPLNYGYTF
CDR3 DNA: TGTGCCAGCAGCGGGGGTCCTCTTAACTATGGCTACACCTTC

J gene: TRBJ1-5
clone size: -
D gene: -
V gene: TRBV21-1
CDR3 protein: CASRVRDSNQPQHF
CDR3 DNA: TGTGCCAGCAGGGTGAGGGACAGCAATCAGCCCCAGCATTTT

J gene: TRBJ2-3
clone size: -
D gene: -
V gene: TRBV19
CDR3 protein: CASSIVGADTQYF
CDR3 DNA: TGTGCCAGTAGTATAGTGGGCGCAGATACGCAGTATTTT

J gene: TRBJ1-1
clone size: few
D gene: -
V gene: TRBV7-9
CDR3 protein: CASSEQPNTEAFF
CDR3 DNA: TGTGCCAGCAGCGAACAGCCGAACACTGAAGCTTTCTTT

J gene: TRBJ2-2
clone size: -
D gene: -
V gene: TRBV9
CDR3 protein: CASSPQGGANTGELFF
CDR3 DNA: TGTGCCAGCAGCCCACAAGGGGGGGCGAACACCGGGGAGCTGTTTTTT